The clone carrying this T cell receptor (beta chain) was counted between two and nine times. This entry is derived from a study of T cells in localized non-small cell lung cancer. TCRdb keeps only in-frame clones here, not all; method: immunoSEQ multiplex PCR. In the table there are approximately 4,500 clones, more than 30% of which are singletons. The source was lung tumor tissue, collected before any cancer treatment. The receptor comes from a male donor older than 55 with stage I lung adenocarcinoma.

In nucleotides, the CDR3 is TGTGCCAGCAGCTTGGGGACAGTTGCCGGGGAGCTGTTTTTT. This sequence encodes CASSLGTVAGELFF. This rearrangement joins TRBV5-8 to TRBJ2-2, with D possibly matching TRBD1 (6 bases). The CDR3 is 14 residues long. V was trimmed by 0 bases and J by 6 bases, leaving 9 bases between them. Germline loops: CDR1 SGHTS, CDR2 YDEGEE.